The present TCR beta chain was sequenced within a study of blood T cell repertoires in COVID-19. Overall study context: From the United States, Italy and Spain came samples of acute and convalescent COVID-19. PBMCs, B-cell-depleted T cells, or T cells provided the cDNA or gDNA that made up the material.

This clone appeared once. In the source study's methods: The assay estimated nucleated cells by amplifying reference gene primers. Sequencing used immunoSEQ multiplex PCR; TCRdb keeps in-frame clones, though not all of them. The D gene and trimming were derived from the DNA, and the V and J assignments and clone size from that table. Seen here are approximately 150,000 clones, more than 70% observed once, and the top ten hold 5%. Sample: peripheral blood. The receptor's source is a woman aged 50 to 60 with acute or convalescent COVID-19.

CDR3 sequence reads: CASSYSRVSSGNTIYF. CDR3 nucleotide sequence: TGTGCCAGCAGTTACTCGAGGGTTAGCTCTGGAAACACCATATATTTT. The J gene is TRBJ1-3, the V gene TRBV6-5; D gene uncertain. The CDR3 runs to 16 residues. CDR1 and CDR2 (germline): MNHEY, SVGAGI. V dropped 0 bases and J dropped 0 bases, with 9 bases sitting between them.